These T cell receptor beta chains were read from a single sample in a study of technical replicates of blood from a handful of donors. Here immunoSEQ multiplex PCR was the method, and the copy in TCRdb shows in-frame clones only, minus some. The data show 75,000 to 100,000 clones, approximately 94% seen once. Sequenced material: T cells isolated from PBMCs. Receptors were obtained from a human donor in good health. The CDR3 runs from the conserved cysteine through the conserved F or W. The D gene is left open where the match is weak. Clone size is given for some rows only: seen once, a few or many times, or a class if the clone is expanded.

D: -; J: TRBJ1-2; V: TRBV2; size: -; CDR3: CAIPRVNYGYTF; DNA: TGTGCCATCCCCCGGGTTAACTATGGCTACACCTTC
D: -; J: TRBJ1-2; V: TRBV27; size: -; CDR3: CASSGSGYGYTF; DNA: TGTGCCAGCAGTGGCTCTGGCTATGGCTACACCTTC
D: -; J: TRBJ2-1; V: TRBV6-5; size: -; CDR3: CASSYSTVNEQFF; DNA: TGTGCCAGCAGTTACTCGACTGTTAATGAGCAGTTCTTC
D: TRBD2; J: TRBJ2-5; V: TRBV9; size: -; CDR3: CASSVGLAAETQYF; DNA: TGTGCCAGCAGCGTGGGACTAGCCGCCGAGACCCAGTACTTC
D: -; J: TRBJ1-2; V: TRBV21-1; size: -; CDR3: CASSKERERGYTF; DNA: TGTGCCAGCAGCAAAGAACGGGAACGTGGCTACACCTTC
D: TRBD2; J: TRBJ2-1; V: TRBV10-1; size: once; CDR3: CASSGSSGRSFNEQFF; DNA: TGCGCCAGCAGTGGATCTAGCGGGAGGTCATTCAATGAGCAGTTCTTC
D: -; J: TRBJ2-1; V: TRBV27; size: -; CDR3: CASTVSGSNEQFF; DNA: TGTGCCAGCACTGTTAGCGGCAGCAATGAGCAGTTCTTC
D: TRBD2; J: TRBJ2-1; V: TRBV4-2; size: once; CDR3: CASSQDLTSLFYNEQFF; DNA: TGTGCCAGCAGCCAGGACTTGACTAGCCTATTCTACAATGAGCAGTTCTTC
D: -; J: TRBJ1-2; V: TRBV28; size: -; CDR3: CASSPTGHYGYTF; DNA: TGTGCCAGCAGTCCCACAGGGCACTATGGCTACACCTTC
D: -; J: TRBJ1-1; V: TRBV5-1; size: -; CDR3: CASSLTPMTEAFF; DNA: TGCGCCAGCAGCTTAACACCGATGACTGAAGCTTTCTTT
D: -; J: TRBJ2-5; V: TRBV7-3; size: -; CDR3: CASSQVGAHQETQYF; DNA: TGTGCCAGCAGTCAGGTGGGGGCACATCAAGAGACCCAGTACTTC
D: TRBD2; J: TRBJ2-7; V: TRBV27; size: -; CDR3: CASSWVAGYYEQYF; DNA: TGTGCCAGCAGTTGGGTAGCGGGATACTACGAGCAGTACTTC
D: -; J: TRBJ1-4; V: TRBV9; size: -; CDR3: CASSGQGGTNEKLFF; DNA: TGTGCCAGCAGCGGGCAGGGTGGAACTAATGAAAAACTGTTTTTT
D: -; J: TRBJ1-1; V: TRBV30; size: few; CDR3: CAWSVLGSTTEAFF; DNA: TGTGCCTGGAGTGTACTAGGGAGTACCACTGAAGCTTTCTTT
D: -; J: TRBJ1-2; V: TRBV10-1; size: -; CDR3: CASSESMSYGYTF; DNA: TGCGCCAGCAGTGAGTCTATGAGCTATGGCTACACCTTC
D: TRBD1; J: TRBJ1-5; V: TRBV30; size: -; CDR3: CAWTAGGNQPQHF; DNA: TGTGCCTGGACCGCAGGGGGGAATCAGCCCCAGCATTTT
D: -; J: TRBJ2-3; V: TRBV12-5; size: -; CDR3: CASGLVELLYTDTQYF; DNA: TGTGCTAGTGGTTTGGTGGAACTATTATACACAGATACGCAGTATTTT
D: -; J: TRBJ1-5; V: TRBV19; size: -; CDR3: CAGARTVNQPQHF; DNA: TGTGCCGGGGCGAGGACGGTCAATCAGCCCCAGCATTTT
D: -; J: TRBJ1-2; V: TRBV21-1; size: -; CDR3: CASSKGTGGYGYTF; DNA: TGTGCCAGCAGCAAAGGGACAGGGGGCTATGGCTACACCTTC
D: TRBD2; J: TRBJ2-1; V: TRBV9; size: -; CDR3: CASSLLNPTRAGDIGEQFF; DNA: TGTGCCAGCAGCCTCCTCAACCCGACTCGAGCGGGAGATATAGGTGAGCAGTTCTTC
D: TRBD1; J: TRBJ2-2; V: TRBV30; size: once; CDR3: CAFYSGTGNTGELFF; DNA: TGTGCCTTCTATTCCGGGACAGGGAACACCGGGGAGCTGTTTTTT
D: -; J: TRBJ1-1; V: TRBV18; size: -; CDR3: CASSTEQRGTEAFF; DNA: TGTGCCAGCTCAACAGAGCAAAGGGGCACTGAAGCTTTCTTT
D: -; J: TRBJ2-7; V: TRBV5-4; size: once; CDR3: CASSLDRERYYEQYF; DNA: TGTGCCAGCAGCTTGGATCGGGAGAGATACTACGAGCAGTACTTC
D: TRBD1; J: TRBJ1-2; V: TRBV6-6; size: -; CDR3: CASSYGGTAYGYTF; DNA: TGTGCCAGCAGTTACGGCGGGACAGCCTATGGCTACACCTTC
D: TRBD1; J: TRBJ1-5; V: TRBV30; size: -; CDR3: CAWSVYRGEPQHF; DNA: TGTGCCTGGAGTGTATACAGGGGTGAGCCCCAGCATTTT
D: TRBD1; J: TRBJ2-2; V: TRBV7-9; size: -; CDR3: CASSSQGTALRTGELFF; DNA: TGTGCCAGCAGCAGCCAGGGGACAGCCCTGAGGACCGGGGAGCTGTTTTTT
D: -; J: TRBJ2-6; V: TRBV4-1; size: -; CDR3: CASSLRVLSGANVLTF; DNA: TGCGCCAGCAGCCTCAGGGTCCTTTCTGGGGCCAACGTCCTGACTTTC
D: TRBD2; J: TRBJ2-2; V: TRBV5-4; size: -; CDR3: CASSPIFGLAANTGELFF; DNA: TGTGCCAGCAGCCCGATATTTGGACTAGCGGCGAACACCGGGGAGCTGTTTTTT
D: -; J: TRBJ1-1; V: TRBV6-5; size: -; CDR3: CASSSAGNAEAFF; DNA: TGTGCCAGCAGTTCAGCAGGGAACGCTGAAGCTTTCTTT
D: -; J: TRBJ2-1; V: TRBV9; size: -; CDR3: CASSVAGLNYGEQFF; DNA: TGTGCCAGCAGCGTAGCTGGACTAAATTACGGTGAGCAGTTCTTC
D: -; J: TRBJ2-2; V: TRBV10-3; size: -; CDR3: CAIKKGASTGELFF; DNA: TGTGCCATCAAGAAAGGGGCGAGCACCGGGGAGCTGTTTTTT
D: -; J: TRBJ2-5; V: TRBV28; size: once; CDR3: CASSFKRRVETQYF; DNA: TGTGCCAGCAGTTTTAAGAGGAGGGTAGAGACCCAGTACTTC
D: TRBD2; J: TRBJ2-7; V: TRBV7-9; size: -; CDR3: CASSSYSGKVSYEQYF; DNA: TGTGCCAGCAGCTCCTATAGCGGGAAGGTATCCTACGAGCAGTACTTC
D: -; J: TRBJ1-5; V: TRBV5-3; size: -; CDR3: CARSLAQYSNQPQHF; DNA: TGTGCCAGAAGCTTGGCCCAGTATAGCAATCAGCCCCAGCATTTT
D: -; J: TRBJ1-1; V: TRBV10-2; size: -; CDR3: CASIQGTEAFF; DNA: TGCGCCAGCATCCAGGGGACTGAAGCTTTCTTT
D: -; J: TRBJ1-5; V: TRBV18; size: few; CDR3: CASSRLQENQPQHF; DNA: TGTGCCAGCTCACGCCTACAGGAAAATCAGCCCCAGCATTTT
D: TRBD2; J: TRBJ2-3; V: TRBV2; size: -; CDR3: CASSGTSGGASTDTQYF; DNA: TGTGCCAGCAGTGGGACTAGCGGGGGGGCTAGCACAGATACGCAGTATTTT
D: TRBD1; J: TRBJ2-7; V: TRBV7-9; size: -; CDR3: CASSLWGTGLPYEQYF; DNA: TGTGCCAGCAGCTTATGGGGGACAGGGCTCCCCTACGAGCAGTACTTC
D: TRBD1; J: TRBJ2-7; V: TRBV6-5; size: -; CDR3: CASSYGTGDYEQYF; DNA: TGTGCCAGCAGTTACGGGACAGGAGACTACGAGCAGTACTTC
D: TRBD2; J: TRBJ2-3; V: TRBV6-6; size: -; CDR3: CASSYSREVPDTQYF; DNA: TGTGCCAGCAGTTACTCACGGGAGGTGCCAGATACGCAGTATTTT
D: TRBD2; J: TRBJ2-2; V: TRBV4-2; size: -; CDR3: CASAPSGTRNTGELFF; DNA: TGTGCCAGCGCTCCAAGTGGGACTAGGAACACCGGGGAGCTGTTTTTT
D: -; J: TRBJ2-1; V: TRBV29-1; size: once; CDR3: CSVTGLGNEQFF; DNA: TGCAGCGTTACAGGGCTGGGGAATGAGCAGTTCTTC
D: -; J: TRBJ1-1; V: TRBV7-9; size: -; CDR3: CASMLARVNTEAFF; DNA: TGTGCCAGCATGTTGGCCAGGGTGAACACTGAAGCTTTCTTT
D: -; J: TRBJ1-2; V: TRBV4-3; size: -; CDR3: CASSQDYGGDYTF; DNA: TGCGCCAGCAGCCAAGACTACGGCGGGGACTACACCTTC
D: TRBD2; J: TRBJ2-1; V: TRBV11-2; size: -; CDR3: CASSSRLAGGPYEQFF; DNA: TGTGCCAGCAGTTCAAGACTAGCGGGAGGGCCCTATGAGCAGTTCTTC
D: -; J: TRBJ2-7; V: TRBV27; size: -; CDR3: CASCPFASPGVYEQYF; DNA: TGTGCCAGCTGCCCCTTCGCCAGTCCAGGGGTCTACGAGCAGTACTTC
D: TRBD2; J: TRBJ2-3; V: TRBV5-4; size: -; CDR3: CASSWGLAVLSTDTQYF; DNA: TGTGCCAGCAGCTGGGGACTAGCGGTCCTTAGCACAGATACGCAGTATTTT
D: -; J: TRBJ1-2; V: TRBV5-6; size: -; CDR3: CASRDRIYGYTF; DNA: TGTGCCAGCAGAGACAGGATCTATGGCTACACCTTC
D: -; J: TRBJ2-5; V: TRBV11-3; size: -; CDR3: CASSFSEGPGETQYF; DNA: TGTGCCAGCAGCTTTTCGGAGGGGCCAGGCGAGACCCAGTACTTC
D: -; J: TRBJ1-1; V: TRBV7-9; size: -; CDR3: CASSSQGMVTEAFF; DNA: TGTGCCAGCAGCTCTCAGGGGATGGTCACTGAAGCTTTCTTT
D: TRBD2; J: TRBJ2-5; V: TRBV6-6; size: -; CDR3: CASNGLAGETQYF; DNA: TGTGCCAGCAATGGACTAGCGGGGGAGACCCAGTACTTC
D: -; J: TRBJ2-1; V: TRBV19; size: -; CDR3: CASSIGSRGEQFF; DNA: TGTGCCAGTAGTATAGGGTCACGGGGTGAGCAGTTCTTC
D: -; J: TRBJ2-1; V: TRBV4-2; size: -; CDR3: CASSAGKGTYNEQFF; DNA: TGTGCCAGCAGCGCGGGAAAGGGTACGTACAATGAGCAGTTCTTC
D: TRBD1; J: TRBJ2-3; V: TRBV7-7; size: -; CDR3: CASSLATGADTQYF; DNA: TGTGCTAGCAGCTTAGCAACAGGGGCAGATACGCAGTATTTT
D: TRBD2; J: TRBJ2-7; V: TRBV7-6; size: -; CDR3: CASSPGLAGYEQYF; DNA: TGTGCCAGCAGCCCAGGACTAGCGGGCTACGAGCAGTACTTC
D: -; J: TRBJ2-2; V: TRBV6-5; size: -; CDR3: CASSYRRDTGELFF; DNA: TGTGCCAGCAGTTACCGGAGAGACACCGGGGAGCTGTTTTTT
D: TRBD2; J: TRBJ2-1; V: TRBV19; size: -; CDR3: CASSIGGRGNEQFF; DNA: TGTGCCAGTAGTATAGGGGGGAGGGGCAATGAGCAGTTCTTC
D: -; J: TRBJ1-4; V: TRBV7-2; size: -; CDR3: CASSEIYGGEKLFF; DNA: TGTGCCAGCAGCGAAATATACGGGGGTGAAAAACTGTTTTTT
D: -; J: TRBJ2-7; V: TRBV29-1; size: -; CDR3: CSVAGSYEQYF; DNA: TGCAGCGTTGCGGGCTCCTACGAGCAGTACTTC
D: TRBD1; J: TRBJ1-4; V: TRBV7-2; size: -; CDR3: CASSFGQGGTNEKLFF; DNA: TGTGCCAGCAGCTTTGGACAGGGGGGAACTAATGAAAAACTGTTTTTT